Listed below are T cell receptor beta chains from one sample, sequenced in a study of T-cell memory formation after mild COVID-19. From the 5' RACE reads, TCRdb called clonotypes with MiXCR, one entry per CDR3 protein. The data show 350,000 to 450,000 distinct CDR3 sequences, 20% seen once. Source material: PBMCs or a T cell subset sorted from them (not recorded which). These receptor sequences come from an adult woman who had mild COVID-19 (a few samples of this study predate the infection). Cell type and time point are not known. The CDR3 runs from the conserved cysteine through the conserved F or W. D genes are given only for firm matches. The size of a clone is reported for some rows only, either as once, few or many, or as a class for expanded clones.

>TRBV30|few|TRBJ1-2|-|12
TGTGCCTGGAGTGTACTGTATGGTGGCTACACCTTC
CAWSVLYGGYTF
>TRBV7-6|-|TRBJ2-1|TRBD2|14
TGTGCCAGCAGCTTAGTCAGCCTAGCGGACGAGCAGTTCTTC
CASSLVSLADEQFF
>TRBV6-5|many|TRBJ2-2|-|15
TGTGCCAGCAGTTACTCCCCGACTGACACCGGGGAGCTGTTTTTT
CASSYSPTDTGELFF
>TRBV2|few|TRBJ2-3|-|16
TGTGCCAGCAGTGGTGATCGGGGGGCCGCCACAGATACGCAGTATTTT
CASSGDRGAATDTQYF
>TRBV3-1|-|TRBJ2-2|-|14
TGTGCCAGCAGCCAATTCCTGCACACCGGGGAGCTGTTTTTT
CASSQFLHTGELFF
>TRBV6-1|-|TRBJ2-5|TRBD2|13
TGTGCCAGTGCGGGGGGCGTGAGGGAGACCCAGTACTTC
CASAGGVRETQYF
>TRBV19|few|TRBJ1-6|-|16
TGTGCCAGTAGTATCTATAGGGCCTCGGGTAATTCACCCCTCCACTTT
CASSIYRASGNSPLHF
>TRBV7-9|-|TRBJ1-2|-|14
TGTGCCAGCAGCTTAGCGGGGGGCGCCCATGGCTACACCTTC
CASSLAGGAHGYTF
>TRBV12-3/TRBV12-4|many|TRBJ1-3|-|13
TGTGCCAGCGGTAGAAACTCTGGAAACACCATATATTTT
CASGRNSGNTIYF
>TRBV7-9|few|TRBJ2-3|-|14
TGTGCCAGCCCACCGCTGGGCGGGGCAGATACGCAGTATTTT
CASPPLGGADTQYF
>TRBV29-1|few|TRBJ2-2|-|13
TGCAGCGTCCAGGATGGGACCACCGGGGAGCTGTTTTTT
CSVQDGTTGELFF
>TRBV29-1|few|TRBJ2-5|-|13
TGCAGCGTTGTTTTCCGGTCCCCAGGGACCCAGTACTTC
CSVVFRSPGTQYF
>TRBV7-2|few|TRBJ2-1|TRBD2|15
TGTGCCAGCAGCTTACAGGTAGCGGGAGCGTCTGAGCAGTTCTTC
CASSLQVAGASEQFF
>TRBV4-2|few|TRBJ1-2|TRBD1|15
TGTGCCAGCAGCCAAGAGGACAGGGGGAACTATGGCTACACCTTC
CASSQEDRGNYGYTF
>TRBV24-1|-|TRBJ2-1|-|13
TGTGCCACGGCGGGCCGAGAGGACAATGAGCAGTTCTTC
CATAGREDNEQFF
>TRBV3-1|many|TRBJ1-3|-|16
TGTGCCAGCAGCCCCACAGGGCTAAGCTCTGGAAACACCATATATTTT
CASSPTGLSSGNTIYF
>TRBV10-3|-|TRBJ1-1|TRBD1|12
TGTGCCATCAGTGCTGACAGGGCCCAAGCTTTCTTT
CAISADRAQAFF
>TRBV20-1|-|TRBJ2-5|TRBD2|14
TGCAGTGCTAGGGTTAGCGGGGGGCCAGAGACCCAGTACTTC
CSARVSGGPETQYF
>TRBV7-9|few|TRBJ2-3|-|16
TGTGCCAGCAGCCTGGGGGCTAGCGTATCCTGGGATACGCAGTATTTT
CASSLGASVSWDTQYF
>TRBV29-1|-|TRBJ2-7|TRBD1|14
TGCAGCGCCGGGTTGACAGGGGGCGTGTACGAGCAGTACTTC
CSAGLTGGVYEQYF
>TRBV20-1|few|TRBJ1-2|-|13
TGCAGTGCGGGGAGAGGAGTCCCGGGGGGCTACACCTTC
CSAGRGVPGGYTF
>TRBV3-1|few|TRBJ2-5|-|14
TGTGCCAGCAGCCGGGCCCAGCGGGAAGAGACCCAGTACTTC
CASSRAQREETQYF
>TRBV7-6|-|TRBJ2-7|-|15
TGTGCCAGCAGCTTAGGGTCCCTAACAGACTACGAGCAGTACTTC
CASSLGSLTDYEQYF
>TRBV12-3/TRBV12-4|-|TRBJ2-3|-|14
TGTGCCAGCAGTTTACTCATCGGCACAGATACGCAGTATTTT
CASSLLIGTDTQYF
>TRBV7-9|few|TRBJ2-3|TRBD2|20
TGTGCCAGCAGCTCGACGAAGTCCGGGACTAGCGGGGGGGCCCCAGATACGCAGTATTTT
CASSSTKSGTSGGAPDTQYF
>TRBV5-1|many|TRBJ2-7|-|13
TGTGCCAGCAGCCTTGGGGGTACCTACGAGCAGTACTTC
CASSLGGTYEQYF
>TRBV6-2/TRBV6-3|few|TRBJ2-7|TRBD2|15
TGTGCCAGCAGTTCGGGGGCTAGCGGGACCTACGAGCAGTACTTC
CASSSGASGTYEQYF
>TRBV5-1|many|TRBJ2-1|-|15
TGCGCCAGCAGCTTAACTAGCTCCTCCTACAATGAGCAGTTCTTC
CASSLTSSSYNEQFF
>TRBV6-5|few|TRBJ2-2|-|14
TGTGCCAGCAGGCCCGCGAGGAACACCGGGGAGCTGTTTTTT
CASRPARNTGELFF
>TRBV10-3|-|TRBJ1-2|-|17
TGTGCCATCAGTGAGTCCAATCCAAGGAAGGGCGGCTATGGCTACACCTTC
CAISESNPRKGGYGYTF
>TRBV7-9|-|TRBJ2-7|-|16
TGTGCCAGCAGCTTATCCCCGCCAGACGTGAGGGAGGAGCAGTACTTC
CASSLSPPDVREEQYF
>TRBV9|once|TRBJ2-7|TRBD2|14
TGTGCCAGCAGCCAAGGGAGGGCATACTACGAGCAGTACTTC
CASSQGRAYYEQYF
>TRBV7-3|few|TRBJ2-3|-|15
TGTGCCAGCAGCCTTGGGGCCAGGCGTGAGGATACGCAGTATTTT
CASSLGARREDTQYF
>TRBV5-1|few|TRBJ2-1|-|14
TGCGCCAGCAGCCCTGGACAGAATTATAATGAGCAGTTCTTC
CASSPGQNYNEQFF
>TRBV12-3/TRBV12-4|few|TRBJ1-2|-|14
TGTGCCAGCAGTATTACAGGGAAGAAAGGGGGCTACACCTTC
CASSITGKKGGYTF
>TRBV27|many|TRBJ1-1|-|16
TGTGCCAGCAGTTTATCCCCGACGTTCATTTACCCTGAAGCTTTCTTT
CASSLSPTFIYPEAFF
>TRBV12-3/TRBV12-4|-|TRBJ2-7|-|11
TGTGCCAGCGCGGGGAACCACGAGCAGTACTTC
CASAGNHEQYF
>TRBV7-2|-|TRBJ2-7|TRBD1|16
TGTGCCAGCAGCTTACCCGGACAGGGGGCCCCTTACGAGCAGTACTTC
CASSLPGQGAPYEQYF
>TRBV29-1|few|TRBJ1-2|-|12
TGCAGCGTCGCCACGGGGTCTTATGGCTACACCTTC
CSVATGSYGYTF
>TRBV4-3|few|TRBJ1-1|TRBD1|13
TGCGCCAGCAGCCAAGCGACAGGGGGTGAAGCTTTCTTT
CASSQATGGEAFF
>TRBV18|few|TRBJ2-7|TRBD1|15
TGTGCCAGCTCACCACCGATGACAGGGGCCTACGAGCAGTACTTC
CASSPPMTGAYEQYF
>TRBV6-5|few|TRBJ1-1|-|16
TGTGCCAGCAGACCGACGGGGACCCTGGGGAACACTGAAGCTTTCTTT
CASRPTGTLGNTEAFF
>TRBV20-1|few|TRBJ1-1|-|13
TGCAGTGCTAGTTCAACGGTCAGGGGTGAAGCTTTCTTT
CSASSTVRGEAFF